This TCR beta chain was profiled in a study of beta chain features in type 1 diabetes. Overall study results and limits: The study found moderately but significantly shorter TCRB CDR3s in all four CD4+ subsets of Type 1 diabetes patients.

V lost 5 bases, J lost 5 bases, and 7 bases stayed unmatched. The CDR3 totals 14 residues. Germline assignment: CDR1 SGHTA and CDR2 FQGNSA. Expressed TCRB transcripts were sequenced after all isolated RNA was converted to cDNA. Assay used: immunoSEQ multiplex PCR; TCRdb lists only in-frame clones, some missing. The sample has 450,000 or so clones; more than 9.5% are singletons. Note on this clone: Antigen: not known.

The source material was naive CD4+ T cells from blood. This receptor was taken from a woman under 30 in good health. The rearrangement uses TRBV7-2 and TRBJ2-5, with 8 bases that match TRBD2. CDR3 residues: CASSAPGGRETQYF. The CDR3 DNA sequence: TGTGCCAGCAGCGCACCGGGAGGGCGTGAGACCCAGTACTTC. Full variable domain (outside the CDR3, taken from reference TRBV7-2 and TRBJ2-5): GAGVSQSPSNKVTEKGKDVELRCDPISGHTALYWYRQSLGQGLEFLIYFQGNSAPDKSGLPSDRFSAERTGGSVSTLTIQRTQQEDSAVYLCASSAPGGRETQYFGPGTRLLVL.